The clone carrying this TCR beta chain was counted a few times. The antigen is undetermined. These data belong to a study of blood T cells in healthy people across ages. Study-wide points: Older age coincided with a roughly linear decline in TCR beta diversity per million T cells. Versus aged donors, long-lived donors had higher diversity and more naive CD4+ cells.

Unmatched junction bases numbered 9, after V lost 3 bases and J lost 5 bases. The CDR3 runs to 14 residues. From germline, CDR1 is SQVTM and CDR2 ANQGSEA. Next came a second PCR, run for about 6 to 12 cycles, which used a sample-barcoded 5' primer along with a J-beta primer mix. There were at least 2.5 million CDR3-containing paired-end reads obtained from each sample. TCRdb redid the calling of the 5' RACE reads with MiXCR, one entry per CDR3 protein. The data hold about 1.6 million distinct CDR3 sequences, with about 35% observed a single time. The chain combines TRBV29-1 with TRBJ1-1; 7 positions match TRBD1. The receptor was derived from a woman aged 25 to 39 in good health. The specimen sequenced was blood. The CDR3 DNA is TGCAGCGTTGAGGGACAGTACGGTGGGACTGAAGCTTTCTTT. Translating gives CSVEGQYGGTEAFF.